These 15 T cell receptor beta chains were all obtained from the same sample, sequenced in a study of blood T cell repertoires in COVID-19. Profiled with immunoSEQ multiplex PCR; TCRdb holds only in-frame clones, not every one. Counted here are 250,000 to 300,000 clones, over 80% occurring once; the ten biggest clones make up roughly a tenth. Sequencing was done on a sample of peripheral blood. The receptors here all came from a woman aged 65 to 85 with COVID-19, enrolled during active disease.

DNA for the CDR3: TGTGCCAGCAGCTCGCGACTAGCGGGAGGGCCGCGGACCGGGGAGCTGTTTTTT. Protein product: CASSSRLAGGPRTGELFF. V usage is TRBV21-1 and J usage is TRBJ2-2; the table's D call TRBD2 went unverified against the DNA. TRBV21-1 has pseudogene status. This CDR3 is built from 18 residues.

CDR3 DNA: TGCGCCAGCAGCTTGGAGGCCCCGGGACAGCAAGAGACCCAGTACTTC. Residues: CASSLEAPGQQETQYF. The chain uses TRBV5-1 and TRBJ2-5; 7 nucleotides line up with TRBD1. The CDR3 covers 16 residues. V shed 0 bases, J shed 2 bases, and the junction held 7 bases outside the gene matches. Germline V CDR1 and CDR2: SGHRS, YFSETQ.

As to this clone: A read error may produce the germline difference seen at one junction end. The CDR3 loop is CASTALRASSANEQFF. In DNA form, the CDR3 reads TGTGCTAGCACCGCCCTCCGGGCTAGCTCCGCCAATGAGCAGTTCTTC. This chain uses TRBV7-7 with TRBJ2-1; tentatively, D is TRBD2 (5 bases). The CDR3 length is 16 residues. Germline CDR1 and CDR2: SSHAT and FNYEAQ (reference sequence).

The chain combines TRBV24-1 with TRBJ2-1; 9 bases line up with TRBD2. The CDR3 extends over 15 amino acids. V was clipped by 7 bases and J by 4 bases; unmatched bases: 7. CDR1 KGHDR and CDR2 SFDVKD come from the germline V gene. The CDR3 nucleotides read TGTGCCACCAGCGCCGGGACTAGCCGATACAATGAGCAGTTCTTC. Protein: CATSAGTSRYNEQFF.

The V and J genes are TRBV27 and TRBJ2-2; 7 positions agree with TRBD1. The CDR3 consists of 17 residues. V was clipped by 6 bases and J by 0 bases; unmatched bases: 10. CDR1 and CDR2 (germline): MNHEY, SMNVEV (reference sequence). CDR3 nucleotides: TGTGCCAGCAGGCTTAGGTCCGGGACAGCGAACACCGGGGAGCTGTTTTTT. It codes for CASRLRSGTANTGELFF.

The rearrangement joins TRBV5-4 to TRBJ2-7, with 7 bases matching TRBD1. The CDR3 has 15 residues. The V gene's germline CDR1 is SGHNT and CDR2 YYREEE (reference sequence). The V and J ends lost 0 bases and 2 bases, in that order; junction bases with no gene match: 5. CDR3 coding DNA: TGTGCCAGCAGCTTGGCCCCAGGGGGAGCCTACGAGCAGTACTTC. Translated, it gives CASSLAPGGAYEQYF.

The chain uses TRBV7-2 and TRBJ1-1; 7 nucleotides line up with TRBD1. Losses at the gene ends were 2 bases for V and 0 bases for J; bases not matched to a gene: 6. The germline V gene has CDR1 SGHTA and CDR2 FQGNSA. The CDR3 has 16 residues. CDR3 DNA sequence: TGTGCCAGCAGCTTACAGGGGGGATATTTGAACACTGAAGCTTTCTTT. Encoded protein: CASSLQGGYLNTEAFF.

This sequence joins TRBV27 and TRBJ1-2; D is ambiguous. V gave up 5 bases and J gave up 11 bases, with 21 bases separating them. The CDR3 spans 14 residues. The germline V gene has CDR1 MNHEY and CDR2 SMNVEV (reference sequence). CDR3: CASSKSREVGGYTF. Written as DNA, the CDR3 is TGTGCCAGCAGTAAATCGAGGGAAGTCGGAGGGTACACCTTC.

The V gene is TRBV30, the J gene TRBJ1-5; tentative D call: TRBD1 (6 bases). V lost 4 bases, J lost 4 bases, and 14 bases lay in between. Per the germline V gene, CDR1 is GTSNPN and CDR2 is SVGIG (reference sequence). CDR3 length: 14 amino acids. In DNA form, the CDR3 reads TGTGCCTGGAATCAGGGGCTACATAATCAGCCCCAGCATTTT. Residues: CAWNQGLHNQPQHF.

There are a few counts of this clone. The chain links TRBV27 to TRBJ1-2; 7 bases map to TRBD1. CDR3 length: 13 amino acids. Germline V gene data show CDR1 as MNHEY and CDR2 as SMNVEV (reference sequence). The V gene end was trimmed by 6 bases and the J gene end by 7 bases; junction bases not matched to a gene: 8. CDR3 sequence: CASSLRDSGGYTF. CDR3 nucleotides: TGTGCCAGCAGCCTTCGGGACAGTGGTGGCTACACCTTC.

There are a few counts of this clone. The rearrangement uses TRBV30 and TRBJ2-7; D is perhaps TRBD1 (7 bases). The CDR3 is 14 amino acids. V was clipped by 2 bases and J by 3 bases, with 14 bases between them. CDR1 GTSNPN and CDR2 SVGIG come from the germline V gene (reference sequence). The CDR3: CAWSPQGGSYEQYF. The CDR3 DNA sequence: TGTGCCTGGAGTCCCCAGGGGGGAAGCTACGAGCAGTACTTC.

This rearrangement joins TRBV20-1 to TRBJ1-2, with a possible D match to TRBD1 (5 bases). V was pared by 6 bases and J by 4 bases, with 9 bases between. Germline CDR1 DFQATT, CDR2 SNEGSKA (reference sequence). The CDR3 consists of 11 residues. CDR3 sequence: CSAFTGYGYTF. In nucleotides, the CDR3 is TGCAGTGCCTTTACAGGCTATGGCTACACCTTC.

The gene calls are TRBV19 and TRBJ2-2, with TRBD2 matching over 8 bases. Germline V gives CDR1 LNHDA, CDR2 SQIVND (reference sequence). V gave up 8 bases and J gave up 3 bases; unmatched junction bases: 8. The CDR3 covers 15 residues. CDR3 region: CASRREVFDTGELFF. CDR3 bases: TGTGCCAGTCGGCGGGAGGTTTTTGACACCGGGGAGCTGTTTTTT.

The rearrangement joins TRBV5-1 to TRBJ1-1; 7 bases fit TRBD1. Per germline, CDR1 SGHRS and CDR2 YFSETQ. V lost 1 base and J lost 4; bases outside the gene matches: 4. This CDR3 region has 14 residues. CDR3: CASSLQAGGTEAFF. The DNA of the CDR3 is TGCGCCAGCAGCTTGCAGGCAGGGGGCACTGAAGCTTTCTTT.

The rearrangement joins TRBV4-1 to TRBJ2-7; weak D call: TRBD2 (6 bases). CDR1 is MGHRA, CDR2 YSYEKL, per germline. There are 15 residues in the CDR3. Trimming took 1 base from V and 2 from J, leaving 12 bases between them. CDR3: CASSQVPSVAYEQYF. CDR3 in DNA: TGCGCCAGCAGCCAAGTTCCTAGCGTGGCCTACGAGCAGTACTTC.